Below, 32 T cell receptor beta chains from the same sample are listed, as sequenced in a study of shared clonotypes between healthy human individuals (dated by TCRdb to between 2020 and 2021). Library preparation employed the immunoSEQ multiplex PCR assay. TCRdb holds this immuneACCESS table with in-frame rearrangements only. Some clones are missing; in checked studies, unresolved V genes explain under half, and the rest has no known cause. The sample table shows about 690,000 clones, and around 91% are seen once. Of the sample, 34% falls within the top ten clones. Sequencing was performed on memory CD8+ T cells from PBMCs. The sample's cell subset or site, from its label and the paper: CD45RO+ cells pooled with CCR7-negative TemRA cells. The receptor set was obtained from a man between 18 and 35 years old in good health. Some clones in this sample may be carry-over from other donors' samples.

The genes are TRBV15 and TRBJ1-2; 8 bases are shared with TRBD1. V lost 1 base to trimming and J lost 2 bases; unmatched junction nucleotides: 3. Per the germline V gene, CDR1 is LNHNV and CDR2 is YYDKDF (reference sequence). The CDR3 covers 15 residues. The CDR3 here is CATSRAGQGNYGYTF. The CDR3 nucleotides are TGTGCCACCAGCAGAGCCGGACAGGGAAACTATGGCTACACCTTC.

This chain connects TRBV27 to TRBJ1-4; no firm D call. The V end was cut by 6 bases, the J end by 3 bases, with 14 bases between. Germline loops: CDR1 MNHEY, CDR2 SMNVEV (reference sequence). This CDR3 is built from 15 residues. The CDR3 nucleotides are TGTGCCAGCAGGTCCTCGGGGAAATCTAATGAAAAACTGTTTTTT. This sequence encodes CASRSSGKSNEKLFF.

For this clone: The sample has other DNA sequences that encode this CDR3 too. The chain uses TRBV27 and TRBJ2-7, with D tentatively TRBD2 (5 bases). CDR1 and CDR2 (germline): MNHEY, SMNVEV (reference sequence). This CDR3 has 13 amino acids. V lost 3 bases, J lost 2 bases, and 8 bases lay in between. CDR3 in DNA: TGTGCCAGCAGTTTTGGGAGCACCTACGAGCAGTACTTC. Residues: CASSFGSTYEQYF.

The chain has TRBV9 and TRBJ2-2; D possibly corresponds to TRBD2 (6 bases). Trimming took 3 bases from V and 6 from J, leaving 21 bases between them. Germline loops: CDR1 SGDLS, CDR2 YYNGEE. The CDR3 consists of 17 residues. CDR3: CASSGFSEGGVSGELFF. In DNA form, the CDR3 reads TGTGCCAGCAGCGGATTTTCCGAGGGAGGAGTGTCCGGGGAGCTGTTTTTT.

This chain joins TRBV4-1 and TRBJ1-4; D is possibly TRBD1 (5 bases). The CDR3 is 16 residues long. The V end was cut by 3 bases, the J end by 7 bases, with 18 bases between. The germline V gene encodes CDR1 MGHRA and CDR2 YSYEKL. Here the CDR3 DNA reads TGCGCCAGCAGCCAGTCCGGAGGGGCGCACGGTGAAAAACTGTTTTTT. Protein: CASSQSGGAHGEKLFF.

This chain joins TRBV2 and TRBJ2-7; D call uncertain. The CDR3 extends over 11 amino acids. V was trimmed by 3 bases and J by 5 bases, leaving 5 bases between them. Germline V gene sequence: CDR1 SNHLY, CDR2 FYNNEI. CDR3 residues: CASSEVNEQYF. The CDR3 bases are TGTGCCAGCAGTGAGGTGAACGAGCAGTACTTC.

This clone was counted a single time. CDR3 coding DNA: TGTGCCAGCTGGCCTCGGGGCTACACCTTC. Its translation is CASWPRGYTF. This chain connects TRBV7-8 to TRBJ1-2; no clear D. Germline loops: CDR1 SGHVS, CDR2 FQNEAQ. Trimming stripped 8 bases from V and 8 bases from J, with 9 bases between. This CDR3 is built from 10 residues.

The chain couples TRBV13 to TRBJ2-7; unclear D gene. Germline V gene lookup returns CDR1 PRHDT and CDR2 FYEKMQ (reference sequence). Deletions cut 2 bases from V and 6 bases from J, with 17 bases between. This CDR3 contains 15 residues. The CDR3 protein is CASSLSARRTSEQYF. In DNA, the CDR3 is TGTGCCAGCAGCTTATCCGCGCGCCGGACGTCCGAGCAGTACTTC.

This CDR3 reads CASSILAGELFF. DNA for the CDR3: TGTGCCAGCAGCATTTTAGCCGGGGAGCTGTTTTTT. The chain uses TRBV11-3 and TRBJ2-2, with D unresolved. V was pared by 5 bases and J by 6 bases, with 7 bases between. The CDR3 totals 12 residues. CDR1 is SGHNT, CDR2 YENEEA, per germline.

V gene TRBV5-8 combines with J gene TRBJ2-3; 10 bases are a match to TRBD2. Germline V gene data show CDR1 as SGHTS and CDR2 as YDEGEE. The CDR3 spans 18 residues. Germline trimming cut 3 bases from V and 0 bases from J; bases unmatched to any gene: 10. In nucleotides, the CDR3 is TGTGCCAGCAGCTCCTTCGGACTAGCGGCTACTAGCACAGATACGCAGTATTTT. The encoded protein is CASSSFGLAATSTDTQYF. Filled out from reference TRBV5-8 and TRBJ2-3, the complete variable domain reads EAGVTQSPTHLIKTRGQQATLRCSPISGHTSVYWYQQALGLGLQFLLWYDEGEERNRGNFPPRFSGRQFPNYSSELNVNALELEDSALYLCASSSFGLAATSTDTQYFGPGTRLTVL.

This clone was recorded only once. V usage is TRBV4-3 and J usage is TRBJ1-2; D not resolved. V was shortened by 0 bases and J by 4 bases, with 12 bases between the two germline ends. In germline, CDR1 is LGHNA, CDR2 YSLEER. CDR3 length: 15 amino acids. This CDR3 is CASSQDVSPGYGYTF. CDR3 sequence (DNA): TGCGCCAGCAGCCAAGATGTTTCCCCGGGCTATGGCTACACCTTC.

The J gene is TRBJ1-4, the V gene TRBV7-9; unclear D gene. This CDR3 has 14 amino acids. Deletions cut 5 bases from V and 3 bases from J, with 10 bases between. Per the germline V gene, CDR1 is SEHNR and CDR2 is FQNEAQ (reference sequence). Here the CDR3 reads CASSPVSANEKLFF. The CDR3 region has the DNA TGTGCCAGCAGCCCAGTCTCGGCTAATGAAAAACTGTTTTTT.

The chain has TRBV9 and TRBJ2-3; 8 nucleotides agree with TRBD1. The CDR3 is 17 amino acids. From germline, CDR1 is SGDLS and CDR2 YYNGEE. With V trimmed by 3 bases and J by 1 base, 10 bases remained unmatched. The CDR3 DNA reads TGTGCCAGCAGCGCCGAGTCAGGGGGCAGTCGCACAGATACGCAGTATTTT. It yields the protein CASSAESGGSRTDTQYF.

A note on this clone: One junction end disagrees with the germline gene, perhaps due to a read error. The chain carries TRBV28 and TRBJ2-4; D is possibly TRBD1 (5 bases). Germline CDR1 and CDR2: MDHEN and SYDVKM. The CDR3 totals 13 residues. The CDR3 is CASRGFEGVFDWF. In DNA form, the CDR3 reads TGTGCCAGCAGGGGGTTCGAAGGGGTGTTCGACTGGTTC.

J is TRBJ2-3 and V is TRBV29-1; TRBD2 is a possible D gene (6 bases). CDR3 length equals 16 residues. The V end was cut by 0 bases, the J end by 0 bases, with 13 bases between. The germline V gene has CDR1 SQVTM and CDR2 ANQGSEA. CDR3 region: CSVEDPGRGSTDTQYF. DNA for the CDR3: TGCAGCGTTGAAGATCCGGGGCGGGGAAGCACAGATACGCAGTATTTT.

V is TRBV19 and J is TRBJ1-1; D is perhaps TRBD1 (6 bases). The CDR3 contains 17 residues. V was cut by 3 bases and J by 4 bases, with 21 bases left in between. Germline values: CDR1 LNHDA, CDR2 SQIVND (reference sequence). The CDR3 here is CASSIQPPGEGGTEAFF. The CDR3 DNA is TGTGCCAGTAGTATCCAACCTCCAGGGGAAGGAGGCACTGAAGCTTTCTTT.

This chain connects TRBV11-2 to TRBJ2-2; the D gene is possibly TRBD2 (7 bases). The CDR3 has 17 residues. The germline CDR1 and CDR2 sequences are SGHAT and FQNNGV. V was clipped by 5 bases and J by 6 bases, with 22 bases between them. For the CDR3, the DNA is TGTGCCAGCAGCCTTTGGACTAGGGGGGTTCATGCCGGGGAGCTGTTTTTT. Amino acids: CASSLWTRGVHAGELFF.

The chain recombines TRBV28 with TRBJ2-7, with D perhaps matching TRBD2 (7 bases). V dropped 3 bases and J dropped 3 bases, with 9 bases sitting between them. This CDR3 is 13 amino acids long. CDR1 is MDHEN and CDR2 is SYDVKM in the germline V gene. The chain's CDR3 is CASSFGGLYEQYF. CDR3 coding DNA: TGTGCCAGCAGTTTCGGGGGGCTCTACGAGCAGTACTTC.

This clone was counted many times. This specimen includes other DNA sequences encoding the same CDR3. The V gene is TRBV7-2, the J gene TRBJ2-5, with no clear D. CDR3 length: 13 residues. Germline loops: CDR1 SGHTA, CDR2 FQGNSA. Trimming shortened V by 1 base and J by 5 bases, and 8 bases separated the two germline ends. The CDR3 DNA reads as TGTGCCAGCAGCTTAGGGCTACGGGAGACCCAGTACTTC. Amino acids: CASSLGLRETQYF.

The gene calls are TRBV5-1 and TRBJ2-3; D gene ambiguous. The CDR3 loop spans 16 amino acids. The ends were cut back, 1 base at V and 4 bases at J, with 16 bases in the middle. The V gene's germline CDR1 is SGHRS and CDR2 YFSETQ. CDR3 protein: CASSLRADATPDTQYF. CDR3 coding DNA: TGCGCCAGCAGCTTGAGGGCAGATGCAACCCCAGATACGCAGTATTTT.

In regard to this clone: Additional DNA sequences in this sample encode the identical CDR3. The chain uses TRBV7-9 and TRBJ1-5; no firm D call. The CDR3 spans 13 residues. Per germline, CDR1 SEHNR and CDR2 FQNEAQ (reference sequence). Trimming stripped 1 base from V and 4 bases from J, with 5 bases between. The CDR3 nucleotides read TGTGCCAGCAGCTTAGATCGAAATCAGCCCCAGCATTTT. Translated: CASSLDRNQPQHF.

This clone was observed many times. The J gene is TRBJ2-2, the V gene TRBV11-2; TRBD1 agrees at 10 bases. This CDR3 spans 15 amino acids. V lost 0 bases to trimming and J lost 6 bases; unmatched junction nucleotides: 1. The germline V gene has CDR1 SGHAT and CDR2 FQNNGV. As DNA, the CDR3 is TGTGCCAGCAGCTTAGACGACAGGGGGCCCGGGGAGCTGTTTTTT. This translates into CASSLDDRGPGELFF.

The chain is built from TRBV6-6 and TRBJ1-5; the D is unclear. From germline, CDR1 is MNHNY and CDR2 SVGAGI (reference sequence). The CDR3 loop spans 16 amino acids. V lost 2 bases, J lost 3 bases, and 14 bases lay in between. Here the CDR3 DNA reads TGTGCCAGCAGTTACCCACCGAGGTACTTCAATCAGCCCCAGCATTTT. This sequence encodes CASSYPPRYFNQPQHF.

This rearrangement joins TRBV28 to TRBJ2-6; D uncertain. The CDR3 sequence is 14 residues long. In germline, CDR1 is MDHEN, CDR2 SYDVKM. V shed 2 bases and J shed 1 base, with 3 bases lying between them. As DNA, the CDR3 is TGTGCCAGCAGTTTAATGTCTGGGGCCAACGTCCTGACTTTC. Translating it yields CASSLMSGANVLTF.

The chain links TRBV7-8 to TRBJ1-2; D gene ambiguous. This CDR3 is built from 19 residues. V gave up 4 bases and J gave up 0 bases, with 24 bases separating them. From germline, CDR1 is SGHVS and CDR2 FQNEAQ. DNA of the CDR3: TGTGCCAGCAGCTCACTCCGGCCGGGCCTCACTATAGCTAACTATGGCTACACCTTC. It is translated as CASSSLRPGLTIANYGYTF.

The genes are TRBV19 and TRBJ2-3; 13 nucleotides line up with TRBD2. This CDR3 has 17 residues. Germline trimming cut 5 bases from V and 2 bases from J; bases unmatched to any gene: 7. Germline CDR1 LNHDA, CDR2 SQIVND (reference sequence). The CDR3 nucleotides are TGTGCCAGTAGTGCCCAGGGACTAGCGGGATTCACAGATACGCAGTATTTT. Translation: CASSAQGLAGFTDTQYF.

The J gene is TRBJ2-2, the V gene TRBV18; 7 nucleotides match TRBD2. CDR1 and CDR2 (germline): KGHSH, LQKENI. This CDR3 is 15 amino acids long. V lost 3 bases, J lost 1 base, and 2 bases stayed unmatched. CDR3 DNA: TGTGCCAGCTCACCCTGGGGGGGGAACACCGGGGAGCTGTTTTTT. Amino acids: CASSPWGGNTGELFF.

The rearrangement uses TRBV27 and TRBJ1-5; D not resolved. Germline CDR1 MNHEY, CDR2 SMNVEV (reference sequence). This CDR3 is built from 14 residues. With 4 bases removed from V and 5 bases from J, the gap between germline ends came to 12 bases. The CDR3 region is CASSSDTGDQPQHF. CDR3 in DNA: TGTGCCAGCAGTTCCGACACCGGGGATCAGCCCCAGCATTTT.

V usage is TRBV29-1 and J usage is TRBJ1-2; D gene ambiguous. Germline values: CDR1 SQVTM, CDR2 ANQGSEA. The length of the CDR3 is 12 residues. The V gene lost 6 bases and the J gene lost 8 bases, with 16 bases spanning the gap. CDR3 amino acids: CSVDWLSKGYTF. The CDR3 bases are TGCAGCGTCGACTGGTTGTCAAAAGGCTACACCTTC.

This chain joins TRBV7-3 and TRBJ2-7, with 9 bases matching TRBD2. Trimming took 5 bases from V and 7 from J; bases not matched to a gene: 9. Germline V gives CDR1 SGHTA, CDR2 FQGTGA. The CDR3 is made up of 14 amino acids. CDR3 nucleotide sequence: TGTGCCAGCAGCCCCTCTGGCGGGAGGGTTGAGCAGTACTTC. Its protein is CASSPSGGRVEQYF.

CDR3 loop: CASNGALHNEQFF. The CDR3 DNA sequence: TGTGCCAGCAACGGGGCCTTACACAATGAGCAGTTCTTC. V is TRBV25-1 and J is TRBJ2-1; the D gene could be TRBD1 or TRBD2 (5 bases each). CDR3 length: 13 residues. Germline lookup yields CDR1 MGHDK and CDR2 SYGVNS. The V gene lost 7 bases and the J gene lost 5 bases, with 12 bases spanning the gap. Supplemented by reference TRBV25-1 and TRBJ2-1, the full variable domain reads EADIYQTPRYLVIGTGKKITLECSQTMGHDKMYWYQQDPGMELHLIHYSYGVNSTEKGDLSSESTVSRIRTEHFPLTLESARPSHTSQYLCASNGALHNEQFFGPGTRLTVL.

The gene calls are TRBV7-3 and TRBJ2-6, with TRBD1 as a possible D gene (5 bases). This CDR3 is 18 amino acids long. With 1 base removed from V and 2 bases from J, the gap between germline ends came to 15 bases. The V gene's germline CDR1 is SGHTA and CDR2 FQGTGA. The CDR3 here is CASSLIGAGFTGANVLTF. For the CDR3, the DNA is TGTGCCAGCAGCTTAATTGGGGCAGGGTTCACTGGGGCCAACGTCCTGACTTTC.